A single sample gave rise to the 30 T cell receptor beta chains below, sequenced in a study of identical twins. TCRdb re-derived calls from the 5' RACE reads in MiXCR, one entry per CDR3 protein. The sample has roughly 690,000 distinct CDR3 sequences, approximately 21% seen once. In addition, the sample was reused for a study of T cells expressing NK-cell markers.

What was sequenced was PBMCs. The receptor source for this set is a woman aged 18-29 years in good health.

The chain joins TRBV6-1 to TRBJ1-5, with TRBD1 as a possible D gene (5 bases). The CDR3 totals 14 residues. The V gene's germline CDR1 is MNHNS and CDR2 SASEGT. Between the trimmed V and J ends, which lost 4 bases and 7 bases, there was a span of 14 bases. DNA of the CDR3: TGTGCCAGCAGTGTAGCAGGGCTGGGCCAGCCCCAGCATTTT. Translation: CASSVAGLGQPQHF.

The chain has TRBV20-1 and TRBJ2-7; D is undetermined. The CDR3 spans 13 residues. The germline V gene encodes CDR1 DFQATT and CDR2 SNEGSKA (reference sequence). The V end lost 3 bases, the J end lost 6 bases, and 15 bases lay between the germline ends. The DNA for the CDR3 is TGCAGTGCTAGTGCCACGGGTCGTTCCGAGCAGTACTTC. Translating it yields CSASATGRSEQYF.

The chain has TRBV5-1 and TRBJ2-1; D perhaps matches TRBD2 (6 bases). The CDR3 contains 15 residues. Germline V gene data show CDR1 as SGHRS and CDR2 as YFSETQ. Trimming removed 3 bases at V and 8 bases at J, with 18 bases between. CDR3 sequence: CASSYEPRGGHEQFF. The CDR3 coding sequence is TGCGCCAGCAGCTATGAACCTCGGGGAGGCCATGAGCAGTTCTTC.

The chain uses TRBV20-1 and TRBJ2-7; D uncertain. V was clipped by 0 bases and J by 2 bases, with 11 bases between them. CDR1 is DFQATT and CDR2 is SNEGSKA in the germline V gene (reference sequence). The CDR3 runs to 14 residues. This chain's CDR3 is CSARDVAQTYEQYF. The CDR3, as DNA: TGCAGTGCTAGAGATGTGGCCCAAACCTACGAGCAGTACTTC.

This clonotype occurred a few times. V gene TRBV20-1 combines with J gene TRBJ1-1, with 7 positions matching TRBD1. The CDR3 loop spans 13 amino acids. Germline V CDR1 and CDR2: DFQATT, SNEGSKA (reference sequence). V shed 5 bases and J 5 bases; nucleotides not matched to a gene: 8. The CDR3 loop is CSAQGGAETEAFF. The CDR3, as DNA: TGCAGTGCTCAAGGGGGCGCTGAGACTGAAGCTTTCTTT.

Only a few counts were recorded for this clonotype. The gene calls are TRBV4-3 and TRBJ2-6; tentatively, D is TRBD1 (6 bases). Germline CDR1 reads LGHNA; CDR2 reads YSLEER. Trimming took off 1 base at V and 0 bases at J, with 10 bases between the two ends. CDR3 size: 17 residues. The CDR3 sequence: CASSQGQVRSGANVLTF. CDR3 sequence (DNA): TGCGCCAGCAGCCAAGGACAGGTCCGCTCTGGGGCCAACGTCCTGACTTTC.

Only a few counts were recorded for this clonotype. The V and J genes are TRBV15 and TRBJ2-7, with 9 bases aligning to TRBD1. CDR3 length: 14 residues. After removal of 3 bases from V and 6 bases from J, the junction contained 6 bases not matched to a gene. Germline V lookup: CDR1 LNHNV, CDR2 YYDKDF (reference sequence). This chain's CDR3 is CATSRDRGMGEQYF. In DNA, the CDR3 is TGTGCCACCAGCAGGGACAGGGGAATGGGCGAGCAGTACTTC. The whole variable domain, remainder taken from reference TRBV15 and TRBJ2-7, is DAMVIQNPRYQVTQFGKPVTLSCSQTLNHNVMYWYQQKSSQAPKLLFHYYDKDFNNEADTPDNFQSRRPNTSFCFLDIRSPGLGDTAMYLCATSRDRGMGEQYFGPGTRLTVT.

The sample holds a few counts of this clonotype. V gene TRBV20-1 combines with J gene TRBJ1-1; 7 bases map to TRBD1. Losses at the gene ends were 5 bases for V and 3 bases for J; bases not matched to a gene: 3. Looked up from germline, CDR1 is DFQATT and CDR2 is SNEGSKA (reference sequence). The CDR3 runs to 12 residues. CDR3: CSAGDRYTEAFF. The CDR3 DNA is TGCAGTGCTGGGGACAGATACACTGAAGCTTTCTTT.

The chain carries TRBV20-1 and TRBJ2-3; D ambiguous. This CDR3 is 13 amino acids long. The V and J ends lost 7 bases and 1 base respectively, with 12 bases between them. Germline assignment: CDR1 DFQATT and CDR2 SNEGSKA (reference sequence). The CDR3 is CSVPYGGTDTQYF. DNA for the CDR3: TGCAGTGTTCCGTATGGGGGCACAGATACGCAGTATTTT.

The J gene is TRBJ2-5, the V gene TRBV7-9; no clear D gene. The V gene's germline CDR1 is SEHNR and CDR2 FQNEAQ (reference sequence). This CDR3 region has 11 residues. The V end was cut by 8 bases, the J end by 5 bases, with 9 bases between. CDR3 sequence: CASEQKETQYF. DNA for the CDR3: TGTGCCAGCGAACAGAAGGAGACCCAGTACTTC. The full variable domain, completed using reference TRBV7-9 and TRBJ2-5, is DTGVSQNPRHKITKRGQNVTFRCDPISEHNRLYWYRQTLGQGPEFLTYFQNEAQLEKSRLLSDRFSAERPKGSFSTLEIQRTEQGDSAMYLCASEQKETQYFGPGTRLLVL.

The V call is TRBV12-3 or TRBV12-4, the J call TRBJ2-3, with D possibly matching TRBD1 (6 bases). Trimming took off 4 bases at V and 4 bases at J, with 12 bases between the two ends. This CDR3 spans 14 amino acids. DNA for the CDR3: TGTGCCAGCAGTTCCCACAGGGCCCCAGATACGCAGTATTTT. This sequence encodes CASSSHRAPDTQYF.

In this sample, this clonotype turned up a few times. The CDR3: CAISESVDYGYTF. In DNA, the CDR3 is TGTGCCATCAGTGAGTCGGTGGACTATGGCTACACCTTC. This chain uses TRBV10-3 with TRBJ1-2; D not resolved. V lost 0 bases to trimming and J lost 3 bases, with 5 bases between them. The length of the CDR3 is 13 residues. CDR1 ENHRY and CDR2 SYGVKD come from the germline V gene.

This clonotype was observed a few times. The chain has TRBV7-9 and TRBJ1-5; D might be TRBD1 (6 bases). This CDR3 is built from 16 residues. The germline CDR1 and CDR2 sequences are SEHNR and FQNEAQ (reference sequence). Trimming stripped 8 bases from V and 0 bases from J, with 17 bases between. CDR3 residues: CASGHSNRDSNQPQHF. Here the CDR3 DNA reads TGTGCCAGCGGACATTCTAACAGGGATAGCAATCAGCCCCAGCATTTT.

This clonotype has only a few counts. The CDR3 nucleotides are TGTGCCAGCAGCTTGGGGGGGGGTAGGTTGGAGGGTGAGCAGTTCTTC. It codes for CASSLGGGRLEGEQFF. The chain uses TRBV5-5 and TRBJ2-1; 7 nucleotides match TRBD2. V shed 0 bases, J shed 9 bases, and the junction held 12 bases outside the gene matches. The CDR3 totals 16 residues. Germline V gene lookup returns CDR1 SGHKS and CDR2 YYEKEE (reference sequence).

The J gene is TRBJ2-3, the V gene TRBV10-2, with TRBD2 matching 9 bases. Germline CDR1 reads WSHSY; CDR2 reads SAAADI. V trimming: 5 bases; J trimming: 5 bases; junction bases outside the gene matches: 5. The CDR3 loop spans 14 amino acids. The CDR3 coding sequence is TGCGCCAGCAGTATAGCGGGAGTGGTAGATACGCAGTATTTT. It codes for CASSIAGVVDTQYF.

A few counts support this clonotype. The chain links TRBV27 to TRBJ2-1; 11 bases match TRBD2. This CDR3 is 15 amino acids long. Trimming cost V 3 bases and J 6 bases; bases outside gene matches: 4. Looked up from germline, CDR1 is MNHEY and CDR2 is SMNVEV (reference sequence). The CDR3 sequence: CASSLTSGNFNEQFF. CDR3 bases: TGTGCCAGCAGTTTGACTAGCGGGAACTTCAATGAGCAGTTCTTC.

The chain carries TRBV11-1 and TRBJ2-7; possibly TRBD1 for D (5 bases). The CDR3 runs 21 residues. In germline, CDR1 is SGHAT, CDR2 FQDESV (reference sequence). Trimming pared 7 bases from V and 1 base from J, leaving 35 bases between. The DNA of the CDR3 is TGTGCCAGCACCATTAGGGGTAGCTTCAGAATCAAAAGGAAAGAGTCCTACGAGCAGTACTTC. Its translation: CASTIRGSFRIKRKESYEQYF.

The chain joins TRBV18 to TRBJ2-7; 7 bases agree with TRBD1. The CDR3 totals 13 residues. V trimming: 4 bases; J trimming: 3 bases; junction bases outside the gene matches: 3. The V gene's germline CDR1 is KGHSH and CDR2 LQKENI. CDR3 loop: CASSRGQFYEQYF. In DNA form, the CDR3 reads TGTGCCAGCTCACGGGGACAGTTCTACGAGCAGTACTTC.

This clonotype appeared many times. The chain couples TRBV4-3 to TRBJ2-5; D gene ambiguous. V lost 0 bases, J lost 5 bases, and 13 bases lay in between. This CDR3 is built from 15 residues. Germline V gene data show CDR1 as LGHNA and CDR2 as YSLEER. Written as DNA, the CDR3 is TGCGCCAGCAGCCAAGATATCCGGAACGGGGAGACCCAGTACTTC. It specifies CASSQDIRNGETQYF.

This clonotype appeared many times. The CDR3 DNA reads TGTGCCAGCAGTTTTAGCGGGCGAATAAGTAAGGGGGACCTCACAGATACGCAGTATTTT. Translation gives CASSFSGRISKGDLTDTQYF. The chain has TRBV12-3 or TRBV12-4 and TRBJ2-3; TRBD2 is a possible D gene (7 bases). V lost 3 bases and J 2 bases, leaving 27 bases between the germline ends. The CDR3 loop spans 20 amino acids.

The rearrangement links TRBV10-3 to TRBJ2-7; 9 bases are a match to TRBD1. Trimming took 8 bases from V and 2 from J; bases not matched to a gene: 4. Germline values: CDR1 ENHRY, CDR2 SYGVKD. The length of the CDR3 is 13 residues. CDR3 in DNA: TGTGCCATCGGACAGGGGAGGACCTACGAGCAGTACTTC. It encodes CAIGQGRTYEQYF.

This chain connects TRBV14 to TRBJ2-1; 8 nucleotides line up with TRBD2. This CDR3 contains 14 residues. Germline V CDR1 and CDR2: SGHDN, FVKESK. J lost 6 bases, V lost 2 bases, and 3 bases had no gene match. The CDR3 sequence is CASSQPGTSNEQFF. In nucleotides, the CDR3 is TGTGCCAGCAGCCAACCCGGGACTAGCAATGAGCAGTTCTTC.

Turning to this clonotype: Its ends do not fully match the called genes, so a read error is possible. The chain combines TRBV12-3 or TRBV12-4 with TRBJ2-5; 9 nucleotides agree with TRBD2. The CDR3 runs 14 residues. The DNA for the CDR3 is TGTGCCAGCAGCAGTTTTGGGACTAGCCGGGGGGTTACCTTC. Its protein product is CASSSFGTSRGVTF.

V is TRBV5-5 and J is TRBJ2-7, with 9 bases fitting TRBD1. CDR3 length: 15 residues. V gave up 4 bases and J gave up 5 bases; unmatched junction bases: 10. Germline lookup yields CDR1 SGHKS and CDR2 YYEKEE (reference sequence). The CDR3 is CASSAPGQGRNEQYF. As DNA, the CDR3 is TGTGCCAGCAGCGCTCCGGGACAGGGTAGGAACGAGCAGTACTTC.

The chain has TRBV30 and TRBJ2-7; D is unresolved. Per germline, CDR1 GTSNPN and CDR2 SVGIG (reference sequence). Deletions cut 0 bases from V and 3 bases from J, with 12 bases between. The CDR3 consists of 14 residues. The CDR3 region has the DNA TGTGCCTGGAGTGTAAGTGGCAGCTTCTACGAGCAGTACTTC. It codes for CAWSVSGSFYEQYF. The full variable domain, its missing parts supplied by reference TRBV30 and TRBJ2-7, is SQTIHQWPATLVQPVGSPLSLECTVEGTSNPNLYWYRQAAGRGLQLLFYSVGIGQISSEVPQNLSASRPQDRQFILSSKKLLLSDSGFYLCAWSVSGSFYEQYFGPGTRLTVT.

In this sample, this clonotype turned up a few times. The rearrangement uses TRBV29-1 and TRBJ1-2; unclear D gene. The germline gives CDR1 SQVTM, CDR2 ANQGSEA. The CDR3 runs 9 residues. The CDR3 spells CTYGLGYTF. In DNA form, the CDR3 reads TGCACCTATGGTTTGGGCTACACCTTC.

The V gene is TRBV7-2, the J gene TRBJ1-4; D is ambiguous. CDR1 and CDR2 (germline): SGHTA, FQGNSA. The CDR3 runs 14 residues. V was clipped by 6 bases and J by 0 bases, with 8 bases between them. The CDR3: CASSPIATNEKLFF. As DNA, the CDR3 is TGTGCCAGCAGTCCCATCGCAACTAATGAAAAACTGTTTTTT.

Only a few counts were recorded for this clonotype. The chain links TRBV10-3 to TRBJ1-2; D ambiguous. CDR3 size: 13 residues. V was trimmed by 4 bases and J by 6 bases, leaving 12 bases between them. Germline CDR1 and CDR2: ENHRY and SYGVKD. As DNA, the CDR3 is TGTGCCATCAGTGTTGGGTCATCGGATGGCTACACCTTC. Amino acid sequence: CAISVGSSDGYTF.

V is TRBV7-9 and J is TRBJ1-4, with 8 nucleotides matching TRBD1. Trimming cost V 2 bases and J 5 bases; bases outside gene matches: 4. Germline V gene lookup returns CDR1 SEHNR and CDR2 FQNEAQ (reference sequence). CDR3 length equals 15 residues. For the CDR3, the DNA is TGTGCCAGCAGCTTATGGGACAGGCTGAATGAAAAACTGTTTTTT. It codes for CASSLWDRLNEKLFF. Combining the CDR3 with reference TRBV7-9 and TRBJ1-4 gives the whole variable domain DTGVSQNPRHKITKRGQNVTFRCDPISEHNRLYWYRQTLGQGPEFLTYFQNEAQLEKSRLLSDRFSAERPKGSFSTLEIQRTEQGDSAMYLCASSLWDRLNEKLFFGSGTQLSVL.

This clonotype showed up just a few times. V and J are TRBV6-5 and TRBJ2-7, with TRBD2 matching 7 bases. The junction had 4 bases not matched to a gene; V was cut back by 7 bases and J by 7 bases. From germline, CDR1 is MNHEY and CDR2 SVGAGI. This CDR3 region has 11 residues. CDR3 nucleotides: TGTGCCAGCAAGCGGGGCAGGGAGCAGTACTTC. Protein sequence: CASKRGREQYF.